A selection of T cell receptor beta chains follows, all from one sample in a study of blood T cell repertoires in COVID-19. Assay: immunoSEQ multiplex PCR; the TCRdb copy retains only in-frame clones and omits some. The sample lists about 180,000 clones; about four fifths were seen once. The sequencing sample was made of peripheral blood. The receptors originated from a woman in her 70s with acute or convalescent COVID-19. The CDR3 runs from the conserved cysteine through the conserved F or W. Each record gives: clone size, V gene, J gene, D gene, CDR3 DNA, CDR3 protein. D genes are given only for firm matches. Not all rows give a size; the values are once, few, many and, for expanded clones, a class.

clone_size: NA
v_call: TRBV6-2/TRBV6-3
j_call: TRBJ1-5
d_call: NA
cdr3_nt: TGTGCCAGCAGTTACCCGGGGAGTCGGCAGCCCCAGCATTTT
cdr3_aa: CASSYPGSRQPQHF

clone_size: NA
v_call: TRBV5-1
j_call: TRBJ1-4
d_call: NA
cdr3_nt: TGCGCCAGCAGCTTGCGCCCGCCGGGGGGTGCAACTAATGAAAAACTGTTTTTT
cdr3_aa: CASSLRPPGGATNEKLFF

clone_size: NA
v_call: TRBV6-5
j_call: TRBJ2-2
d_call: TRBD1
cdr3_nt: TGTGCCAGCAGTACCGACAGGGGGAAGCTGTTTTTT
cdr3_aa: CASSTDRGKLFF

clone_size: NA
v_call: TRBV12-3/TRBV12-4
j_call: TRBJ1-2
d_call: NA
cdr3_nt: TGTGCCAGCAGAACGAGATATGGCTACACCTTC
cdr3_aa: CASRTRYGYTF

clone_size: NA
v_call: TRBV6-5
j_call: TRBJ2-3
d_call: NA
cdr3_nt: TGTGCCAGCACGAGGGTGGGGGGAAAAGATACGCAGTATTTT
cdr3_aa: CASTRVGGKDTQYF

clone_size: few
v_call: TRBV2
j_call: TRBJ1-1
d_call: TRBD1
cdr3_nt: TGTGCCAGCAGGGGGACAGTAAACACTGAAGCTTTCTTT
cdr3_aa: CASRGTVNTEAFF

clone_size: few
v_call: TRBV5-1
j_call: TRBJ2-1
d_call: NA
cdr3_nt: TGCGCCAGCAGCTTGGGGGACTCGGCTTACAATGAGCAGTTCTTC
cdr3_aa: CASSLGDSAYNEQFF

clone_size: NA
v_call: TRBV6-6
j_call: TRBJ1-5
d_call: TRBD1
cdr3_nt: TGTGCCAGCAGTTCCCCGGACAGGGGAAGCAATCAGCCCCAGCATTTT
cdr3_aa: CASSSPDRGSNQPQHF

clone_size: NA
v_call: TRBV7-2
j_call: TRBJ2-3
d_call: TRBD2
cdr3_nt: TGTGCCAGCAGCCGCGGGGGAAGCACAGATACGCAGTATTTT
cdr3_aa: CASSRGGSTDTQYF

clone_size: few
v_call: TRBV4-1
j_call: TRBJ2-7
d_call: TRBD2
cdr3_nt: TGCGCCAGCAGCCCCGGACTAGCGGGAACCTACGAGCAGTACTTC
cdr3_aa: CASSPGLAGTYEQYF

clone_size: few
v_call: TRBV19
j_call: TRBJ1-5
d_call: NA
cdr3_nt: TGTGCCAGTAGTATAGATGAGCAGCCCCAGCATTTT
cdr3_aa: CASSIDEQPQHF

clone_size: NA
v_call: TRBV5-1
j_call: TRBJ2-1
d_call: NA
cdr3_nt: TGCGCCAGCAGCTCAGGCGGGAATTACAATGAGCAGTTCTTC
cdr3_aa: CASSSGGNYNEQFF

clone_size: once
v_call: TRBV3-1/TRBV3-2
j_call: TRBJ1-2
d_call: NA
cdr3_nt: TGTGCCAGCAGCCATTCCACGGTTAACTATGGCTACACCTTC
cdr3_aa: CASSHSTVNYGYTF

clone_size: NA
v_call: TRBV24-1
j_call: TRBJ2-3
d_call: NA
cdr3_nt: TGTGCCACCAGTGGCCGGACACAACCCACAGATACGCAGTATTTT
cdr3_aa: CATSGRTQPTDTQYF

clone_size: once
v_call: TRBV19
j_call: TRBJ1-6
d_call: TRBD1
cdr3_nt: TGTGCCAGTAGTGGGACAGGACCTAATTCACCCCTCCACTTT
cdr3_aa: CASSGTGPNSPLHF

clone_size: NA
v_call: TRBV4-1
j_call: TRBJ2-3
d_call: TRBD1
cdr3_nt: TGCGCCAGCAGCTACGACAGGGGGTCAGATACGCAGTATTTT
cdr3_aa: CASSYDRGSDTQYF

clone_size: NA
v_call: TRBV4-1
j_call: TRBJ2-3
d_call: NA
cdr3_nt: TGCGCCAGCAGTCTGAGCGGTTCTAGCACAGATACGCAGTATTTT
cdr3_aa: CASSLSGSSTDTQYF

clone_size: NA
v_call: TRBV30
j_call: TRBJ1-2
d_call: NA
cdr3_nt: TGTGCCTGGAGTCGTACTATCCTCGGCAGTTTAAGTCGGATTAACTATGGCTACACCTTC
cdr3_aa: CAWSRTILGSLSRINYGYTF

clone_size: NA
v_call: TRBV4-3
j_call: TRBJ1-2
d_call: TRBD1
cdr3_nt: TGCGCCAGCAGCCAAGCAGGGGGATATGGCTACACCTTC
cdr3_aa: CASSQAGGYGYTF

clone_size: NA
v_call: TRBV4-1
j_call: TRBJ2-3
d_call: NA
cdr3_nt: TGCGCCAGCAGCCAGTCGGGGGGCCAAGATACGCAGTATTTT
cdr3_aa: CASSQSGGQDTQYF

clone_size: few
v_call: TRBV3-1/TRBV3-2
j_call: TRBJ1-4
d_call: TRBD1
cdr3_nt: TGTGCCAGCAGCCGACAGGACAGGGGCGGTGAAAAACTGTTTTTT
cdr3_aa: CASSRQDRGGEKLFF

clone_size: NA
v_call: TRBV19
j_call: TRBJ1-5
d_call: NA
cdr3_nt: TGTGCCAGTAGTATAGTATCGGGGGGGAGCAATCAGCCCCAGCATTTT
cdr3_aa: CASSIVSGGSNQPQHF

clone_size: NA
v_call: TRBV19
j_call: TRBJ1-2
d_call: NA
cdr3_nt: TGTGCCAGTAGTATACAAAGCGTCGCCCTCTATGGCTACACCTTC
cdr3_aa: CASSIQSVALYGYTF

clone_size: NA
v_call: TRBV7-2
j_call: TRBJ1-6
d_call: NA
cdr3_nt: TGTGCCAGCAGCTTAGGATCGGGGGGGGTAGGGGTTTCACCCCTCCACTTT
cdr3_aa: CASSLGSGGVGVSPLHF

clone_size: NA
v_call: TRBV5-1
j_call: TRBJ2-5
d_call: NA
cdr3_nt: TGCGCCAGCAGCTTGTCTCCGGGAGAGACCCAGTACTTC
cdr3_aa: CASSLSPGETQYF

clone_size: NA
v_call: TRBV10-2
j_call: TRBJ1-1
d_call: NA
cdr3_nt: TGCGCCAGCAGTCCCCCCCGCAGGCTTACAGCTGAAGCTTTCTTT
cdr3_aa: CASSPPRRLTAEAFF

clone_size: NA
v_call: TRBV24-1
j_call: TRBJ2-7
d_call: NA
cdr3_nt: TGTGCCACCGCAAACAGCTTCAGGGTCTACGAGCAGTACTTC
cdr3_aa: CATANSFRVYEQYF

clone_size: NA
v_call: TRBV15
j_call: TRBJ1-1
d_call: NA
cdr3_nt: TGTGCCACCAGCAGAGACCCGGCCCGCTCCCGAGGGGCTTTCTTT
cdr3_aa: CATSRDPARSRGAFF

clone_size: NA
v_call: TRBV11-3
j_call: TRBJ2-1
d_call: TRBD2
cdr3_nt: TGTGCCAGCAGCTTGGGCGGGGGTTGGAATGAGCAGTTCTTC
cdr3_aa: CASSLGGGWNEQFF

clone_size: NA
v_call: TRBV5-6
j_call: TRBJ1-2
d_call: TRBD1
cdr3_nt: TGTGCCAGCAGCCGGCGGGACAGGGCCAGCTATGGCTACACCTTC
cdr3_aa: CASSRRDRASYGYTF

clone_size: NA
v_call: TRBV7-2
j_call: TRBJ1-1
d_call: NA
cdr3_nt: TGTGCCAGCAGATTAACGAGGGAGGCTGAAGCTTTCTTT
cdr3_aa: CASRLTREAEAFF

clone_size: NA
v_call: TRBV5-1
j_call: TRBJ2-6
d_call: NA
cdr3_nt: TGCGCCAGCAGCTTGAATGGGGCCAGCTCTGGGGCCAACGTCCTGACTTTC
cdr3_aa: CASSLNGASSGANVLTF

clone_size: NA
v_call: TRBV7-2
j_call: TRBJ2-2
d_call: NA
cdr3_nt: TGTGCCAGCAGCTTAGTAACCGGCAGGGGAGGGGAGCTGTTTTTT
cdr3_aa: CASSLVTGRGGELFF

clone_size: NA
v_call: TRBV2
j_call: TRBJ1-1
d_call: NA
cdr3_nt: TGTGCCAGCAATGGCCCTTTAGCTTTCTTT
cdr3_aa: CASNGPLAFF

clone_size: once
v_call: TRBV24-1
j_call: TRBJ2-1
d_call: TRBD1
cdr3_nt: TGTGCCACCAGCGTAGGCGGGACAGGGGACAATGAGCAGTTCTTC
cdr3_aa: CATSVGGTGDNEQFF

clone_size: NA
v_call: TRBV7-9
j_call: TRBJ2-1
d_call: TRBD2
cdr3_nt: TGTGCCAGCAGAAATCTTGGGGGACTAGCGGGAGTTGGGGTCAATGAGCAGTTCTTC
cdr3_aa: CASRNLGGLAGVGVNEQFF

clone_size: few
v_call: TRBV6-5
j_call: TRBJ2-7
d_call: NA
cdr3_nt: TGTGCCAGCAGGAAGGCGGGATACGAGCAGTACTTC
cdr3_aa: CASRKAGYEQYF

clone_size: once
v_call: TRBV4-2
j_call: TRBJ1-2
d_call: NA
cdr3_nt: TGTGCCAGCAGCCAAGATCATCACGGGAGGGGTTCTGGCTACACCTTC
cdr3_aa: CASSQDHHGRGSGYTF

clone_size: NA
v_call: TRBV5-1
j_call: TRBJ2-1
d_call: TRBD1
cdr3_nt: TGCGCCAGCAGCCCTGGTACAGGGGGCAATGAGCAGTTCTTC
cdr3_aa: CASSPGTGGNEQFF

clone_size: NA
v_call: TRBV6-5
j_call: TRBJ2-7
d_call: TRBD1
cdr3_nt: TGTGCCAGCAGTTGGTCACAGGGGGCTTACGAGCAGTACTTC
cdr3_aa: CASSWSQGAYEQYF

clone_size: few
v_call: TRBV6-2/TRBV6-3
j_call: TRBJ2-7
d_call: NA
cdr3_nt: TGTGCCAGCAGCCCCCAGGGGGGTCTGAACGAGCAGTACTTC
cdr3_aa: CASSPQGGLNEQYF

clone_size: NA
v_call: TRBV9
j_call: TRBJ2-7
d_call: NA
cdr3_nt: TGTGCCAGCAGCGTAGGACTAGGATCTATCTACGAGCAGTACTTC
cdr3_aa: CASSVGLGSIYEQYF

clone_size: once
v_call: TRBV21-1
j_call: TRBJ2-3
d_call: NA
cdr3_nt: TGTGCCAGCAGCAAAAAAAAGGCCGGGGGAGATACGCAGTATTTT
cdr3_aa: CASSKKKAGGDTQYF

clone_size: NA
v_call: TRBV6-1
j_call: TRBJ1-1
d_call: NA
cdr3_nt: TGTGCCAGCAGTGAAGTAAGGACATACACTGAAGCTTTCTTT
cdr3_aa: CASSEVRTYTEAFF

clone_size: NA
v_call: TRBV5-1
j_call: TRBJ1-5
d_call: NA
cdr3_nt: TGCGCCAGCAGCGAAGGGGCTGTCAGCAATCAGCCCCAGCATTTT
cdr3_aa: CASSEGAVSNQPQHF

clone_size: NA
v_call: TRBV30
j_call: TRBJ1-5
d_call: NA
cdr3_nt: TGTGCCTGGAGTGGGGGGGAGAGTCAGCCCCAGCATTTT
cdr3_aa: CAWSGGESQPQHF

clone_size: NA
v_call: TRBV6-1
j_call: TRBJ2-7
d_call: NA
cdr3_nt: TGTGCCAGCAGTGCACATTCAAGCCGGGGGGCCGGGGGGAGCTCCTACGAGCAGTACTTC
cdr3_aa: CASSAHSSRGAGGSSYEQYF

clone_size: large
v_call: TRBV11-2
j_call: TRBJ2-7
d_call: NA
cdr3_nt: TGTGCCAGCAGCGATACATTTGGGGGCGGCTACGAGCAGTACTTC
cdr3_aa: CASSDTFGGGYEQYF

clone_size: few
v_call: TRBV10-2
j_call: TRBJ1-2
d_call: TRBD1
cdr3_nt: TGCGCCAGCAGCGGGACAGGGGGCTCTTCCAACTATGGCTACACCTTC
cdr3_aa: CASSGTGGSSNYGYTF